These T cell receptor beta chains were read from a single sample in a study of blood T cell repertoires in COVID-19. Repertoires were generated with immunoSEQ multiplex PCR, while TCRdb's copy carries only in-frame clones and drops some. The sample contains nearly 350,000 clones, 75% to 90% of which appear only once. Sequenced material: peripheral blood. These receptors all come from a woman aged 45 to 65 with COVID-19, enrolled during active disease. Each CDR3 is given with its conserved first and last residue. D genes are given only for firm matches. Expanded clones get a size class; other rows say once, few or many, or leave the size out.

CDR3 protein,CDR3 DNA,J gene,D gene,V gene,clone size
CASSSSGAGGYTF,TGTGCCAGCAGTTCCTCAGGGGCCGGTGGCTACACCTTC,TRBJ1-2,NA,TRBV27,NA
CASSPKTGRETQYF,TGTGCCAGCAGCCCTAAGACAGGAAGGGAGACCCAGTACTTC,TRBJ2-5,NA,TRBV5-4,NA
CASNPTGVNQETQYF,TGTGCCAGCAACCCGACAGGGGTGAACCAAGAGACCCAGTACTTC,TRBJ2-5,TRBD1,TRBV6-5,NA
CSVGSGRAYEQYF,TGCAGCGTTGGTAGCGGGAGGGCCTACGAGCAGTACTTC,TRBJ2-7,TRBD2,TRBV29-1,NA
CARTGILGANYGYTF,TGTGCCAGGACAGGGATTTTAGGGGCTAACTATGGCTACACCTTC,TRBJ1-2,TRBD1,TRBV5-3,NA
CASSALAGVLYRVNEQFF,TGTGCCAGTAGTGCCCTAGCGGGAGTTTTATATCGGGTCAATGAGCAGTTCTTC,TRBJ2-1,TRBD2,TRBV19,once
CASSVEGGTNTEAFF,TGTGCCAGCAGCGTCGAGGGAGGGACGAACACTGAAGCTTTCTTT,TRBJ1-1,NA,TRBV9,NA
CASSLGQGEDLSAGELFF,TGTGCCAGCTCACTCGGACAGGGAGAGGATCTGAGCGCCGGGGAGCTGTTTTTT,TRBJ2-2,TRBD1,TRBV18,NA
CASSLSGTGFYEQYF,TGTGCCAGCAGTTTATCGGGGACAGGGTTTTACGAGCAGTACTTC,TRBJ2-7,TRBD1,TRBV27,NA
CASSQDVRLAGDGEQFF,TGTGCCAGCAGCCAAGATGTGAGACTAGCGGGAGATGGTGAGCAGTTCTTC,TRBJ2-1,TRBD2,TRBV14,NA
CASSLRTSGRGDYNEQFF,TGTGCCAGCAGCTTGAGGACTAGCGGGAGGGGAGACTACAATGAGCAGTTCTTC,TRBJ2-1,TRBD2,TRBV7-6,NA
CASRRQGRLVAFF,TGTGCCAGCAGACGACAGGGTCGTCTAGTTGCTTTCTTT,TRBJ1-1,TRBD1,TRBV27,NA
CASSDLTGWRGYTF,TGTGCCAGCAGCGATCTAACAGGGTGGCGTGGCTACACCTTC,TRBJ1-2,NA,TRBV7-2,NA
CASSPGLAGFHEQFF,TGTGCCAGTAGTCCGGGACTAGCGGGATTTCATGAGCAGTTCTTC,TRBJ2-1,TRBD2,TRBV19,NA
CASSESFYMNTEAFF,TGTGCCAGCAGTGAATCCTTTTATATGAACACTGAAGCTTTCTTT,TRBJ1-1,NA,TRBV25-1,NA
CASSHESTNYGYTF,TGCGCCAGCAGCCATGAGAGCACCAATTATGGCTACACCTTC,TRBJ1-2,NA,TRBV4-3,NA